This is a list of T cell receptor beta chains from one sample in a study of shared clonotypes between healthy human individuals. Sequencing was performed with immunoSEQ multiplex PCR; in TCRdb, only in-frame clones are kept and a portion is missing. This table holds 1,500,000 or so clones, just under 99% found once. The sequenced sample consisted of naive CD4+ T cells sorted from blood. Every receptor here comes from a man aged 25-45 years in good health. CDR3s leave out the opening cysteine and the closing phenylalanine or tryptophan. Clone size is stated in some rows and not others, as once, few, many or a class when expanded.

v_call	clone_size	j_call	cdr3_aa
TRBV6-1	NA	TRBJ2-1	ASSVGAWGNEQF
TRBV7-8	NA	TRBJ2-2	ASSFTPPGLGTGELF
TRBV7-8	NA	TRBJ1-3	ASSLALRVSGNTIY
TRBV7-2	NA	TRBJ2-2	ASSDEVYTGELF
TRBV19	NA	TRBJ1-5	ASTLFQDQPQH
TRBV28	NA	TRBJ1-2	ASSPGTDDYGYT
TRBV7-8	NA	TRBJ2-5	ASSLGRGETQY
TRBV5-1	NA	TRBJ2-7	ASSLRESYEQY
TRBV5-1	NA	TRBJ1-5	ASSEGGNQPQH
TRBV7-2	once	TRBJ2-1	ASSLAGGNSYNEQF
TRBV29-1	NA	TRBJ2-3	SVKPDTQY
TRBV12-5	NA	TRBJ2-1	ASGLVLDGVGANEQF
TRBV19	once	TRBJ2-2	ASAGLSNTGELF
TRBV5-1	NA	TRBJ2-3	ASSLSEADTQY
TRBV19	NA	TRBJ2-1	ASSIGLAGDEQF
TRBV4-1	NA	TRBJ2-7	ASSSQLGQGTYEQY
TRBV5-5	NA	TRBJ1-1	ASSDRWNTEAF
TRBV29-1	NA	TRBJ2-1	SVVGLAGPAFNNEQF
TRBV29-1	NA	TRBJ2-1	SAPGLEYPEQF
TRBV5-1	NA	TRBJ1-4	ASSLGTADEKLF
TRBV19	NA	TRBJ2-2	ASSHTGELF
TRBV9	NA	TRBJ1-2	ASSAGQGMGVYGYT
TRBV18	NA	TRBJ2-2	ASSRDRPNTGELF
TRBV15	once	TRBJ2-2	ATSRGSANTGELF
TRBV5-6	NA	TRBJ2-1	ASSVLAGGHGNEQF
TRBV13	NA	TRBJ2-7	ASSQSTDTNYYEQY
TRBV6-1	NA	TRBJ2-3	ASSERGGGDTQY
TRBV5-1	NA	TRBJ1-5	ASSSNGINQPQH
TRBV18	NA	TRBJ2-5	ASSRGLADGETQY
TRBV10-3	NA	TRBJ2-3	AISHHEDRGEGTQY
TRBV29-1	NA	TRBJ2-5	SVALAGVRQETQY
TRBV5-1	NA	TRBJ1-1	ASSPDTTNTEAF
TRBV7-6	once	TRBJ2-1	ASSLIAGYGNEQF
TRBV5-1	NA	TRBJ2-3	ASSLAPTGSTDTQY
TRBV6-6	NA	TRBJ2-3	ASIIDTQY
TRBV6-5	NA	TRBJ2-6	ASSLVSSGGANVLT
TRBV5-1	NA	TRBJ2-7	ASSLAGGGGGYEQY
TRBV7-9	NA	TRBJ2-7	ASSPGLAGVEQY
TRBV5-1	NA	TRBJ2-1	ASSLVGLAVGGEQF
TRBV5-4	once	TRBJ2-1	ASSSTLAGVRSEQF
TRBV29-1	once	TRBJ1-1	SVVTATNTEAF
TRBV7-2	NA	TRBJ1-5	ASSLRRDNQPQH
TRBV7-2	NA	TRBJ1-4	ASSLDRGQINEKLF
TRBV20-1	NA	TRBJ2-7	SARIEYEQY
TRBV5-1	NA	TRBJ2-1	ASSSRPGLAGVISYNEQF
TRBV11-2	NA	TRBJ2-2	ASSLSGTPNTGELF
TRBV30	NA	TRBJ1-2	AWSAHRGRYGYT
TRBV5-1	NA	TRBJ2-7	ASSSLDGSYEQY
TRBV18	NA	TRBJ2-3	ASSPPGGLTTDTQY
TRBV25-1	once	TRBJ2-3	ASRTTDTQY
TRBV2	NA	TRBJ2-1	ASSESGLAGPSLQF
TRBV5-1	NA	TRBJ1-1	ASSLDRQGTEAF
TRBV18	NA	TRBJ2-7	ASSPLSGTGASEQY